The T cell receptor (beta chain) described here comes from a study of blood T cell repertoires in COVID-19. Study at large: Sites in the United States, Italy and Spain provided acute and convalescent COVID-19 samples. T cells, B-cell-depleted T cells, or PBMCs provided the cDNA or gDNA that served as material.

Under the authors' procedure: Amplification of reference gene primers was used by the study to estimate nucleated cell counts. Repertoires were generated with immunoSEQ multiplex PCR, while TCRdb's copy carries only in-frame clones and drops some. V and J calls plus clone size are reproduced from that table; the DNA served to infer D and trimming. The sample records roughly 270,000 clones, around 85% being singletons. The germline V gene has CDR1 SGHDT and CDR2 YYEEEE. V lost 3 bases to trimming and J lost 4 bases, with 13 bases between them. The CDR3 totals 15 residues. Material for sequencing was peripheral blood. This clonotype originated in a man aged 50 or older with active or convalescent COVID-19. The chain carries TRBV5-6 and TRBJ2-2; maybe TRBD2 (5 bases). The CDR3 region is CASSSRVVGTGELFF. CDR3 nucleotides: TGTGCCAGCAGCTCGCGGGTAGTGGGCACCGGGGAGCTGTTTTTT.